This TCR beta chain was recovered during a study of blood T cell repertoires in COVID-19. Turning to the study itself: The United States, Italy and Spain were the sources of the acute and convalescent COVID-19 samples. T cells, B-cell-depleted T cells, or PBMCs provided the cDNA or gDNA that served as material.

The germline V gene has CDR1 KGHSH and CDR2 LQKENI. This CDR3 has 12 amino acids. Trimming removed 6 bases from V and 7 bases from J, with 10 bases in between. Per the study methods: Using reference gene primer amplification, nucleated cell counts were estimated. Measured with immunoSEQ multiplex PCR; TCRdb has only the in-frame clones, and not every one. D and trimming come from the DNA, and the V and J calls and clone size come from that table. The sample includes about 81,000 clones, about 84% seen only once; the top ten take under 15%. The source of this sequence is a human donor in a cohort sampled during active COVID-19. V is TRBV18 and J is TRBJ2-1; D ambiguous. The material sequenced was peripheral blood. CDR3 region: CASSPKRNEQFF. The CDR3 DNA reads TGTGCCAGCTCGCCTAAGAGGAATGAGCAGTTCTTC.